This is a list of T cell receptor beta chains from one sample in a study of T cell repertoires in cytomegalovirus infection. TCRdb fed the reads into MiXCR, producing one record per CDR3 protein. The data hold fewer than 200,000 distinct CDR3 sequences, with around 15% observed a single time. Sequenced input: PBMCs. The receptors come from a human donor in good health (CMV status not recorded). Some clones in this sample may be carry-over from other donors' samples. Both conserved end residues are part of each CDR3. Each record gives: D gene, V gene, J gene, clone size, CDR3 protein, CDR3 DNA. The D gene is left open where the match is weak. The size of a clone is reported for some rows only, either as once, few or many, or as a class for expanded clones.

TRBD1	TRBV7-2	TRBJ1-5	many	CASSITGAPQPQHF	TGTGCCAGCAGCATTACAGGGGCCCCCCAGCCCCAGCATTTT
-	TRBV20-1	TRBJ2-7	-	CSASLGGRRSYEQYF	TGCAGTGCTTCCCTAGGGGGGAGGAGGTCCTACGAGCAGTACTTC
-	TRBV28	TRBJ2-2	-	CASGLTGELFF	TGTGCCAGCGGTCTCACCGGGGAGCTGTTTTTT
-	TRBV29-1	TRBJ2-7	-	CSAGDGGSFEQYF	TGCAGCGCTGGGGACGGGGGATCCTTCGAGCAGTACTTC
-	TRBV12-3/TRBV12-4	TRBJ1-1	many	CASRGTLGFGGAFF	TGTGCCAGCAGAGGTACCTTAGGGTTTGGCGGAGCTTTCTTT
-	TRBV6-2/TRBV6-3	TRBJ1-4	-	CASSQQVTNEKLFF	TGTGCCAGCAGTCAACAGGTTACTAATGAAAAACTGTTTTTT
-	TRBV6-5	TRBJ1-1	few	CASSYTQEGGSEAFF	TGTGCCAGCAGTTACACACAGGAGGGAGGTTCTGAAGCTTTCTTT
-	TRBV20-1	TRBJ2-1	-	CSAHPILRNEQFF	TGCAGTGCGCATCCCATCCTCAGGAATGAGCAGTTCTTC
-	TRBV6-5	TRBJ1-1	many	CASSPFLNTEAFF	TGTGCCAGCAGTCCTTTTTTAAACACTGAAGCTTTCTTT
-	TRBV28	TRBJ2-6	many	CASSFIPGANVLTF	TGTGCCAGCAGTTTTATTCCTGGGGCCAACGTCCTGACTTTC
-	TRBV4-1	TRBJ1-4	-	CASSQGGRNEKLFF	TGCGCCAGCAGCCAAGGAGGGAGAAATGAAAAACTGTTTTTT
-	TRBV20-1	TRBJ2-2	many	CSARDISSNTGELFF	TGCAGTGCTAGAGATATCAGCTCGAACACCGGGGAGCTGTTTTTT
TRBD2	TRBV6-5	TRBJ2-5	-	CASSSGLAVYQETQYF	TGTGCCAGCAGTTCAGGACTAGCAGTGTACCAAGAGACCCAGTACTTC
TRBD1	TRBV19	TRBJ1-5	few	CACGTGSNQPQHF	TGTGCCTGTGGGACAGGGAGCAATCAGCCCCAGCATTTT
TRBD2	TRBV7-6	TRBJ2-2	-	CASSSGTTYTGELFF	TGTGCCAGCAGCTCCGGGACTACCTACACCGGGGAGCTGTTTTTT
-	TRBV6-1	TRBJ1-6	many	CASSEERARWSTLHF	TGTGCCAGCAGTGAAGAGAGAGCTCGTTGGTCGACCCTCCACTTT
TRBD1	TRBV7-9	TRBJ2-3	many	CASSPRGQPEGDTQYF	TGTGCCAGCAGCCCGAGGGGACAGCCCGAGGGAGATACGCAGTATTTT
TRBD2	TRBV7-2	TRBJ2-6	many	CASSSWGGGANVLTF	TGTGCCAGCAGCTCCTGGGGGGGAGGGGCCAACGTCCTGACTTTC
-	TRBV19	TRBJ2-2	few	CASTLQRNTGELFF	TGTGCCAGTACCCTTCAAAGGAACACCGGGGAGCTGTTTTTT
TRBD2	TRBV7-2	TRBJ2-2	many	CASRPPGLAGPNTGELFF	TGTGCCAGCAGGCCTCCGGGACTAGCGGGACCGAACACCGGGGAGCTGTTTTTT
-	TRBV6-1	TRBJ1-2	many	CARLAGPLGVLRGYGYTF	TGTGCCAGACTGGCCGGGCCGTTGGGCGTACTACGGGGCTATGGCTACACCTTC
-	TRBV11-2	TRBJ2-7	few	CASSTGGRFGEQYF	TGTGCCAGCAGCACCGGGGGCAGATTTGGCGAGCAGTACTTC
-	TRBV12-3/TRBV12-4	TRBJ2-2	few	CASRLAGGWTGELFF	TGTGCCAGCAGGCTAGCCGGAGGGTGGACCGGGGAGCTGTTTTTT
-	TRBV12-5	TRBJ2-5	-	CASGLVIGLAEETQYF	TGTGCTAGTGGTTTGGTAATTGGGCTAGCCGAAGAGACCCAGTACTTC
-	TRBV6-2/TRBV6-3	TRBJ2-7	-	CASSQAPDEQYF	TGTGCCAGCAGTCAGGCCCCGGACGAGCAGTACTTC
TRBD2	TRBV7-2	TRBJ2-7	many	CASSLYSTGGYEQYF	TGTGCCAGCAGCTTATATTCGACGGGAGGCTACGAGCAGTACTTC
TRBD2	TRBV11-2	TRBJ2-7	-	CASSQLASGGHEQYF	TGTGCCAGCAGCCAGTTGGCTAGCGGGGGCCACGAGCAGTACTTC
-	TRBV29-1	TRBJ1-1	many	CSVGGGAARRAEAFF	TGCAGCGTTGGAGGAGGCGCGGCTCGTAGGGCTGAAGCTTTCTTT
TRBD1	TRBV9	TRBJ2-7	-	CASSGDRESYEQYF	TGTGCCAGCAGTGGGGACAGAGAATCCTACGAGCAGTACTTC
TRBD1	TRBV28	TRBJ1-2	many	CASSPGQGHYGYTF	TGTGCCAGCAGCCCGGGACAGGGGCACTATGGCTACACCTTC
TRBD2	TRBV7-7	TRBJ2-1	many	CASSLWREGQGEQFF	TGTGCCAGCAGCTTATGGCGGGAGGGCCAGGGTGAGCAGTTCTTC
-	TRBV7-9	TRBJ1-2	many	CASSSPGHSSYGYTF	TGTGCCAGCAGCTCCCCCGGACATTCTAGCTATGGCTACACCTTC
-	TRBV27	TRBJ2-7	-	CASSLMTGKREQYF	TGTGCCAGCAGTTTAATGACAGGAAAGCGCGAGCAGTACTTC
-	TRBV7-2	TRBJ1-2	many	CASSFGLANYGYTF	TGTGCCAGCAGCTTTGGGTTAGCTAACTATGGCTACACCTTC
-	TRBV5-4	TRBJ1-2	-	CASREEGQNYGYTF	TGTGCCAGCAGGGAGGAGGGGCAGAACTATGGCTACACCTTC
TRBD1	TRBV5-6	TRBJ1-5	-	CASSRLWDRGNQPQHF	TGTGCCAGCAGCCGACTCTGGGACAGGGGCAATCAGCCCCAGCATTTT
-	TRBV28	TRBJ1-5	few	CASSWELTSNQPQHF	TGTGCCAGCAGTTGGGAACTTACTAGCAATCAGCCCCAGCATTTT
-	TRBV6-6	TRBJ1-5	-	CASSYSGAGSNQPQHF	TGTGCCAGCAGTTACTCTGGGGCAGGGAGCAATCAGCCCCAGCATTTT
-	TRBV7-8	TRBJ1-1	many	CASSVDSEAFF	TGTGCCAGCAGCGTGGACAGTGAAGCTTTCTTT
-	TRBV7-2	TRBJ2-7	many	CASSFAHEQYF	TGTGCCAGCAGCTTCGCTCACGAGCAGTACTTC
-	TRBV19	TRBJ2-3	-	CASSIGEEQYF	TGTGCCAGTAGTATCGGGGAGGAGCAGTATTTT
-	TRBV29-1	TRBJ2-7	few	CSVEDNSPSYEQYF	TGCAGCGTTGAAGATAACAGCCCTTCCTACGAGCAGTACTTC
TRBD2	TRBV4-1	TRBJ2-2	few	CASSLGLAGNTGELFF	TGCGCCAGCAGCTTGGGACTAGCGGGTAACACCGGGGAGCTGTTTTTT
TRBD1	TRBV29-1	TRBJ1-1	few	CSVEDRGRSNTEAFF	TGCAGCGTTGAAGACAGGGGGCGGTCGAACACTGAAGCTTTCTTT
TRBD2	TRBV14	TRBJ2-3	many	CASSQITGLPSTDTQYF	TGTGCCAGCAGCCAGATTACGGGACTACCAAGCACAGATACGCAGTATTTT